This T cell receptor (beta chain) was retrieved from a study of T cell repertoires in cytomegalovirus infection. As for the study in general: Peptides in the study included HLA-C-restricted and HLA-B-restricted CMV epitopes. Matching HLA type and CMV infection were both indicated by public TCR beta signatures.

The CDR3 contains 15 residues. The V end was cut by 3 bases, the J end by 2 bases, with 13 bases between. Germline loops: CDR1 SEHNR, CDR2 FQNEAQ (reference sequence). The study, taken as a whole, reports: CMV carriers having the relevant HLA were flagged by cumulative public TCR beta family frequency. Within the response measured ex vivo, HLA-C-restricted CMV-specific TCR beta clonotypes were dominant.

Comment on this clonotype: The antigen is undetermined.

TCRdb passed the reads through MiXCR, listing each CDR3 protein once. The table shows hundreds of thousands of distinct CDR3 sequences, with around a third occurring only once. The sequenced sample was cultured PBMCs, obtained from culture after CMV antigen stimulation. The rearrangement joins TRBV7-9 to TRBJ2-5, with D possibly TRBD1 on 6 matching bases. This receptor was identified in a human donor in good health (CMV status not recorded). Some clones in this sample may be carry-over from other donors' samples. CDR3 sequence (DNA): TGTGCCAGCAGCTTTGGTCCGACAGGTCAAGAGACCCAGTACTTC. It encodes CASSFGPTGQETQYF.